One sample yielded the 12 T cell receptor beta chains listed below, sequenced in a study of regulatory T cells in long-lasting Graves disease (dated by TCRdb to the early 2020s). The sample's time point label is to be understood as: persistent/refractory GD, antithyroid drugs over 5 years with positive TRAb. For both TCR sequencing and RNA sequencing, RNA was extracted from PBMCs in TRIzol. Library preparation used multiplex PCR. Sequencing was carried out with an Illumina HiSeq 4000. CDR3 regions were amplified by Arm-PCR with iRepertoire HTBI primers to construct TCR beta libraries. In TCRdb, the public reads were trimmed at Q25 with fastp and aligned with MiXCR, with productive beta chains retained. CDR3 protein sequences are deduplicated, and each keeps its most common genes and DNA. A total of 500,000 to 800,000 distinct CDR3 sequences appear in this sample, around 32% of them only once. 42% of the sample rests with the top ten.

Here the sequenced sample was peripheral blood mononuclear cells (PBMCs), taken when the disease was refractory, from a patient treated with antithyroid drugs. These receptors originate from a female donor with Graves disease.

The rearrangement joins TRBV10-3 to TRBJ2-3; TRBD2 is a possible D gene (7 bases). The CDR3 totals 19 residues. Trimming pared 2 bases from V and 3 bases from J, leaving 24 bases between. Germline CDR1 ENHRY, CDR2 SYGVKD. The CDR3 here is CAISEGLGAGVGYTDTQYF. In DNA, the CDR3 is TGTGCCATCAGTGAGGGGTTGGGGGCGGGAGTCGGTTATACAGATACGCAGTATTTT.

CDR3 nucleotide sequence: TGTGCCAGCAGCTTAGCGGTGGGAGGGACCTACAATGAGCAGTTCTTC. It encodes CASSLAVGGTYNEQFF. This chain joins TRBV7-2 and TRBJ2-1, with 7 bases fitting TRBD2. V lost 0 bases to trimming and J lost 2 bases; unmatched junction nucleotides: 4. The CDR3 runs to 16 residues. In germline, CDR1 is SGHTA, CDR2 FQGNSA.

This clonotype was detected only a few times. The chain uses TRBV18 and TRBJ1-1; D gene unclear. V was trimmed by 3 bases and J by 3 bases, leaving 8 bases between them. The CDR3 totals 13 residues. CDR1 and CDR2 from the germline V gene are KGHSH and LQKENI. The CDR3 nucleotides read TGTGCCAGCTCACCTCTTCGGGACACTGAAGCTTTCTTT. Translating gives CASSPLRDTEAFF. Based on the CDR3 plus reference TRBV18 and TRBJ1-1, the full variable domain is NAGVMQNPRHLVRRRGQEARLRCSPMKGHSHVYWYRQLPEEGLKFMVYLQKENIIDESGMPKERFSAEFPKEGPSILRIQQVVRGDSAAYFCASSPLRDTEAFFGQGTRLTVV.

The V call is TRBV9, the J call TRBJ1-3; no reliable D call. CDR3 size: 17 residues. Germline CDR1 and CDR2: SGDLS and YYNGEE. Trimming stripped 0 bases from V and 0 bases from J, with 13 bases between. The CDR3 region is CASSVEVWADSGNTIYF. CDR3 coding DNA: TGTGCCAGCAGCGTAGAGGTTTGGGCGGACTCTGGAAACACCATATATTTT.

Regarding this clonotype: A read error may explain this, as a much larger clone is one base away. The chain joins TRBV5-6 to TRBJ1-5; possible D gene TRBD1, 5 bases. Germline V gives CDR1 SGHDT, CDR2 YYEEEE. The length of the CDR3 is 14 residues. CDR3 DNA sequence: TGTGCCAGCAGCTTCTCCGACAGTAATCAGCTCCAGCATTTT. Protein sequence: CASSFSDSNQLQHF.

V gene TRBV28 combines with J gene TRBJ1-5, with D maybe TRBD1 (5 bases). Germline-derived CDR1 and CDR2 are MDHEN and SYDVKM. Trimming took 6 bases from V and 4 from J, leaving 7 bases between them. The CDR3 consists of 12 residues. The DNA of the CDR3 is TGTGCCAGCAGACAGGTTAATCAGCCCCAGCATTTT. Protein sequence: CASRQVNQPQHF.

Comment on this clonotype: A read error may be the cause here, since a much bigger clone is one base away. The chain combines TRBV12-3 or TRBV12-4 with TRBJ2-5; TRBD2 is a possible D gene (6 bases). This CDR3 is built from 16 residues. CDR3 in DNA: TGTGCCAGCAGCCCTCTCGGGAGCGGCCACCAAGAGACCCATTACTTC. Its translation is CASSPLGSGHQETHYF.

This sequence joins TRBV15 and TRBJ1-4; no reliable D call. Germline CDR1 and CDR2: LNHNV and YYDKDF (reference sequence). The V gene lost 8 bases and the J gene lost 0 bases, with 13 bases spanning the gap. The CDR3 is 15 amino acids. In DNA, the CDR3 is TGTGCCACCGCGGGCGGATCGTCAACTAATGAAAAACTGTTTTTT. Its translation: CATAGGSSTNEKLFF.

This clonotype was observed a handful of times. The V call is TRBV6-1, the J call TRBJ1-2; D may be TRBD1 (5 bases). V was clipped by 2 bases and J by 6 bases, with 13 bases between them. The germline V gene has CDR1 MNHNS and CDR2 SASEGT. The CDR3 runs 14 residues. CDR3: CASSEIQGANGYTF. CDR3 sequence (DNA): TGTGCCAGCAGTGAAATTCAGGGCGCTAATGGCTACACCTTC.

This clonotype was seen only a few times. The genes are TRBV20-1 and TRBJ2-6, with 7 bases aligning to TRBD2. Trimming took 3 bases from V and 1 from J; bases not matched to a gene: 0. This CDR3 region has 14 residues. Germline CDR1 and CDR2: DFQATT and SNEGSKA (reference sequence). The CDR3 is CSARGGSGANVLTF. CDR3 coding DNA: TGCAGTGCTAGGGGGGGGTCTGGGGCCAACGTCCTGACTTTC.

This clonotype appeared a few times. The V and J genes are TRBV12-3 or TRBV12-4 and TRBJ1-3; no clear D. The CDR3 totals 12 residues. V lost 5 bases, J lost 5 bases, and 7 bases lay in between. Written as DNA, the CDR3 is TGTGCCAGCAGTGAGCACCGAAACACCATATATTTT. This gives the protein CASSEHRNTIYF.

This clonotype appeared many times. V and J are TRBV11-2 and TRBJ1-4; D call uncertain. V lost 3 bases, J lost 7 bases, and 6 bases lay in between. CDR3 length equals 12 residues. CDR1 is SGHAT, CDR2 FQNNGV, per germline. CDR3 protein: CASSFTVEKLFF. The CDR3 nucleotides are TGTGCCAGCAGCTTTACCGTTGAAAAACTGTTTTTT.